Here is one T cell receptor (beta chain) with its context. One junction end does not reproduce the germline sequence, and a read error may be involved. The time point was: newly diagnosed GD, antithyroid drugs for less than 3 months. Extracted RNA from PBMCs served as the source of the TCR library. Tubes containing EDTA received approximately 8.7 milliliters of drawn peripheral blood. TCR beta libraries were built with iRepertoire HTBI primers and Arm-PCR of CDR3 regions. TCRdb passed the multiplex PCR reads through MiXCR, listing each CDR3 protein once. This table holds about 240,000 distinct CDR3 sequences, over 20% found once. The record originates from a study of regulatory T cells in long-lasting Graves disease. The CDR3 is 12 residues long. Germline V CDR1 and CDR2: DFQATT, SNEGSKA (reference sequence).

The sequence came from a female donor with Graves disease. This specimen was peripheral blood mononuclear cells (PBMCs), taken at new diagnosis, from a patient treated with antithyroid drugs. The V gene is TRBV20-1, the J gene TRBJ2-7, with D possibly being TRBD1 (5 bases). The CDR3: CSARGQGFEQYF. CDR3 DNA: TGCAGTGCTAGAGGGCAGGGCTTCGAGCAGTATTTC.